Listed below are T cell receptor beta chains from one sample, sequenced in a study of Graves' ophthalmopathy and Graves' hyperthyroidism. TCRdb reprocessed the multiplex PCR reads with MiXCR, giving one entry per CDR3 protein. The sample lists roughly 170,000 distinct CDR3 sequences; roughly 36% were seen once. Specimen: peripheral blood. These receptors came from a man aged 30-40 years with Graves' ophthalmopathy. The CDR3 runs from the conserved cysteine through the conserved F or W. Each record gives: D gene, V gene, J gene, clone size, CDR3 protein, CDR3 DNA. D genes are given only for firm matches. Size is omitted from some rows. Given values are once, few, many or a class for expanded clones.

D gene: TRBD1
V gene: TRBV5-1
J gene: TRBJ2-7
clone size: NA
CDR3 protein: CASSLSTGTGRSYEQYF
CDR3 DNA: TGCGCCAGCAGCTTGAGTACCGGGACAGGGAGGTCCTACGAGCAGTACTTC

D gene: NA
V gene: TRBV6-5
J gene: TRBJ1-1
clone size: many
CDR3 protein: CASSWGANTEAFF
CDR3 DNA: TGTGCCAGCAGTTGGGGGGCGAACACTGAAGCTTTCTTT

D gene: NA
V gene: TRBV7-9
J gene: TRBJ2-7
clone size: NA
CDR3 protein: CASSLNRVPSEQYF
CDR3 DNA: TGTGCCAGCAGCTTAAACAGGGTCCCCTCCGAGCAGTACTTC

D gene: NA
V gene: TRBV6-1
J gene: TRBJ2-2
clone size: many
CDR3 protein: CASTRSDLNTGELFF
CDR3 DNA: TGTGCCAGCACCCGCTCGGACTTAAACACCGGGGAGCTGTTTTTT

D gene: TRBD2
V gene: TRBV11-2
J gene: TRBJ2-5
clone size: many
CDR3 protein: CASSLLPGLWETQYF
CDR3 DNA: TGTGCCAGCAGCTTACTTCCGGGACTATGGGAGACCCAGTACTTC

D gene: TRBD2
V gene: TRBV20-1
J gene: TRBJ2-7
clone size: NA
CDR3 protein: CSASSGGGYEQYF
CDR3 DNA: TGCAGTGCTAGTTCGGGAGGAGGCTACGAGCAGTACTTC

D gene: NA
V gene: TRBV5-1
J gene: TRBJ1-2
clone size: NA
CDR3 protein: CASSFGASYGYTF
CDR3 DNA: TGCGCCAGCAGCTTCGGGGCGTCCTATGGCTACACCTTC

D gene: TRBD2
V gene: TRBV4-2
J gene: TRBJ2-7
clone size: many
CDR3 protein: CASSQDGSGGTYEQYF
CDR3 DNA: TGTGCCAGCAGCCAAGATGGAAGCGGGGGAACCTACGAGCAGTACTTC

D gene: NA
V gene: TRBV24-1
J gene: TRBJ2-5
clone size: many
CDR3 protein: CATSAWGLETQYF
CDR3 DNA: TGTGCCACCAGCGCTTGGGGGCTGGAGACCCAGTACTTC

D gene: NA
V gene: TRBV11-2
J gene: TRBJ2-7
clone size: NA
CDR3 protein: CASSNSKGMTSDYEQYF
CDR3 DNA: TGTGCCAGCAGCAATAGCAAAGGGATGACATCTGACTACGAGCAGTACTTC

D gene: NA
V gene: TRBV2
J gene: TRBJ1-3
clone size: few
CDR3 protein: CASRNREVGNTIYF
CDR3 DNA: TGTGCCAGCCGTAATAGGGAAGTCGGAAACACCATATATTTT

D gene: NA
V gene: TRBV27
J gene: TRBJ2-7
clone size: many
CDR3 protein: CASSLSLTSYSYEQYF
CDR3 DNA: TGTGCCAGCAGTTTATCGTTAACTTCCTATTCCTACGAGCAGTACTTC

D gene: NA
V gene: TRBV29-1
J gene: TRBJ2-5
clone size: once
CDR3 protein: CSVERGRRETQYF
CDR3 DNA: TGCAGCGTAGAGAGGGGACGGCGCGAGACCCAGTACTTC

D gene: TRBD1
V gene: TRBV19
J gene: TRBJ2-5
clone size: NA
CDR3 protein: CASKATGEETQYF
CDR3 DNA: TGTGCCAGTAAAGCCACAGGGGAGGAGACCCAGTACTTC

D gene: NA
V gene: TRBV6-5
J gene: TRBJ2-7
clone size: many
CDR3 protein: CASSSRSYEQYF
CDR3 DNA: TGTGCCAGCAGTTCGCGGTCCTACGAGCAGTACTTC

D gene: NA
V gene: TRBV28
J gene: TRBJ2-7
clone size: NA
CDR3 protein: CASSRWERYEQYF
CDR3 DNA: TGTGCCAGCAGTCGCTGGGAAAGGTACGAGCAGTACTTC

D gene: NA
V gene: TRBV29-1
J gene: TRBJ1-2
clone size: many
CDR3 protein: CSATTGGNNYGYTF
CDR3 DNA: TGCAGCGCCACTACGGGGGGGAACAACTATGGCTACACCTTC

D gene: NA
V gene: TRBV20-1
J gene: TRBJ2-7
clone size: many
CDR3 protein: CSAHRVESSYEQYF
CDR3 DNA: TGCAGTGCTCATAGGGTCGAGAGCTCCTACGAGCAGTACTTC

D gene: NA
V gene: TRBV20-1
J gene: TRBJ2-4
clone size: many
CDR3 protein: CSARDLISLAKNIQYF
CDR3 DNA: TGCAGTGCTAGAGATCTGATTAGTTTAGCCAAAAACATTCAGTACTTC

D gene: NA
V gene: TRBV12-5
J gene: TRBJ1-2
clone size: NA
CDR3 protein: CASGLAAAFYGYTF
CDR3 DNA: TGTGCTAGTGGTTTGGCGGCAGCTTTCTATGGCTACACCTTC

D gene: NA
V gene: TRBV9
J gene: TRBJ1-6
clone size: many
CDR3 protein: CASSVETANSPLHF
CDR3 DNA: TGTGCCAGCAGCGTAGAGACAGCTAATTCACCCCTCCACTTT

D gene: NA
V gene: TRBV6-2/TRBV6-3
J gene: TRBJ1-6
clone size: NA
CDR3 protein: CASSYAGTLISPLHF
CDR3 DNA: TGTGCCAGCAGTTACGCCGGGACACTCATTTCACCCCTCCACTTT

D gene: NA
V gene: TRBV6-1
J gene: TRBJ1-2
clone size: once
CDR3 protein: CASSEVTGAGAKGYTF
CDR3 DNA: TGTGCCAGCAGTGAAGTAACCGGGGCAGGGGCGAAAGGCTACACCTTC

D gene: TRBD2
V gene: TRBV30
J gene: TRBJ2-4
clone size: many
CDR3 protein: CAWSRIAGAVDIQYF
CDR3 DNA: TGTGCCTGGAGTCGAATAGCGGGGGCGGTGGACATTCAGTACTTC

D gene: TRBD1
V gene: TRBV6-2/TRBV6-3
J gene: TRBJ2-2
clone size: NA
CDR3 protein: CASRQGAGELFF
CDR3 DNA: TGTGCCAGCAGACAGGGGGCCGGGGAGCTGTTTTTT

D gene: NA
V gene: TRBV30
J gene: TRBJ1-1
clone size: NA
CDR3 protein: CAWTYGQSTEAFF
CDR3 DNA: TGTGCCTGGACGTACGGCCAGAGCACTGAAGCTTTCTTT

D gene: NA
V gene: TRBV7-2
J gene: TRBJ1-2
clone size: few
CDR3 protein: CASSLERPYGYTF
CDR3 DNA: TGTGCCAGCAGCTTAGAACGGCCATATGGCTACACCTTC

D gene: NA
V gene: TRBV11-1
J gene: TRBJ1-1
clone size: many
CDR3 protein: CASGRGPNTEAFF
CDR3 DNA: TGTGCCAGCGGGCGGGGGCCGAACACTGAAGCTTTCTTT

D gene: TRBD2
V gene: TRBV11-2
J gene: TRBJ2-7
clone size: NA
CDR3 protein: CASSPWTSGRASYEQYF
CDR3 DNA: TGTGCCAGCAGCCCTTGGACTAGCGGGAGGGCCTCCTACGAGCAGTACTTC

D gene: NA
V gene: TRBV6-5
J gene: TRBJ1-2
clone size: NA
CDR3 protein: CASSYRPWDYGYTF
CDR3 DNA: TGTGCCAGCAGTTACCGCCCCTGGGACTATGGCTACACCTTC

D gene: NA
V gene: TRBV7-3
J gene: TRBJ1-1
clone size: many
CDR3 protein: CASSLKPGSTEAFF
CDR3 DNA: TGTGCCAGCAGCTTAAAACCCGGATCCACTGAAGCTTTCTTT

D gene: NA
V gene: TRBV28
J gene: TRBJ1-5
clone size: NA
CDR3 protein: CASNLGRDNQPQHF
CDR3 DNA: TGTGCCAGCAATCTCGGACGGGACAATCAGCCCCAGCATTTT

D gene: TRBD2
V gene: TRBV28
J gene: TRBJ2-5
clone size: NA
CDR3 protein: CASSLALAGGVETQYF
CDR3 DNA: TGTGCCAGCAGTTTGGCACTAGCGGGAGGTGTTGAGACCCAGTACTTC

D gene: TRBD2
V gene: TRBV11-2
J gene: TRBJ2-7
clone size: once
CDR3 protein: CASSSERERDEQYF
CDR3 DNA: TGTGCCAGCAGCTCCGAGCGGGAGCGGGACGAGCAGTACTTC

D gene: NA
V gene: TRBV6-1
J gene: TRBJ2-5
clone size: once
CDR3 protein: CASSPFWGQETQYF
CDR3 DNA: TGTGCCAGCAGTCCTTTCTGGGGGCAGGAGACCCAGTACTTC

D gene: NA
V gene: TRBV5-1
J gene: TRBJ2-7
clone size: many
CDR3 protein: CASSLSLRDIGSDGQYF
CDR3 DNA: TGCGCCAGCAGCTTGTCGCTCCGGGACATAGGATCCGATGGGCAGTACTTC

D gene: NA
V gene: TRBV29-1
J gene: TRBJ1-1
clone size: many
CDR3 protein: CSVEFVRANTEAFF
CDR3 DNA: TGCAGCGTTGAATTCGTACGGGCAAACACTGAAGCTTTCTTT

D gene: TRBD1
V gene: TRBV28
J gene: TRBJ1-2
clone size: many
CDR3 protein: CASNLGQGVYGYTF
CDR3 DNA: TGTGCCAGCAACCTGGGACAGGGGGTCTATGGCTACACCTTC

D gene: NA
V gene: TRBV28
J gene: TRBJ2-7
clone size: NA
CDR3 protein: CASSSPVGMIDYEQYF
CDR3 DNA: TGTGCCAGCAGTTCCCCCGTAGGGATGATAGACTACGAGCAGTACTTC

D gene: NA
V gene: TRBV6-5
J gene: TRBJ2-2
clone size: many
CDR3 protein: CASSYSIKGYTGELFF
CDR3 DNA: TGTGCCAGCAGTTACTCGATAAAGGGTTACACCGGGGAGCTGTTTTTT

D gene: NA
V gene: TRBV27
J gene: TRBJ1-5
clone size: many
CDR3 protein: CASSLSGEYSNQPQHF
CDR3 DNA: TGTGCCAGCAGTTTATCGGGGGAGTATAGCAATCAGCCCCAGCATTTT

D gene: NA
V gene: TRBV12-3/TRBV12-4
J gene: TRBJ2-7
clone size: NA
CDR3 protein: CASSKELGPHLGEQYF
CDR3 DNA: TGTGCCAGCAGTAAGGAACTGGGACCCCACCTAGGCGAGCAGTACTTC

D gene: NA
V gene: TRBV6-1
J gene: TRBJ2-7
clone size: many
CDR3 protein: CASKSWSSYEQYF
CDR3 DNA: TGTGCCAGCAAAAGTTGGAGCTCCTACGAGCAGTACTTC

D gene: NA
V gene: TRBV12-3/TRBV12-4
J gene: TRBJ1-5
clone size: NA
CDR3 protein: CASSSEGSNQPQHF
CDR3 DNA: TGTGCCAGCAGTTCTGAGGGTAGCAATCAGCCCCAGCATTTT

D gene: NA
V gene: TRBV20-1
J gene: TRBJ1-2
clone size: NA
CDR3 protein: CSVRSHNYGYTF
CDR3 DNA: TGCAGTGTAAGGAGTCATAACTATGGCTACACCTTC

D gene: NA
V gene: TRBV28
J gene: TRBJ1-1
clone size: NA
CDR3 protein: CASRTGHRTEAFF
CDR3 DNA: TGTGCCAGCAGAACGGGACACCGAACCGAAGCTTTCTTT

D gene: TRBD1
V gene: TRBV2
J gene: TRBJ2-1
clone size: NA
CDR3 protein: CASNAGTGSRSEQFF
CDR3 DNA: TGTGCCAGCAATGCCGGGACAGGGAGCCGATCTGAGCAGTTCTTC

D gene: TRBD1
V gene: TRBV4-2
J gene: TRBJ1-2
clone size: many
CDR3 protein: CASSDSTGGKGYTF
CDR3 DNA: TGTGCCAGCAGCGATTCGACAGGGGGCAAAGGCTACACCTTC

D gene: NA
V gene: TRBV29-1
J gene: TRBJ2-5
clone size: few
CDR3 protein: CSGVKRETQYF
CDR3 DNA: TGCAGCGGTGTTAAGAGAGAGACCCAGTACTTC

D gene: NA
V gene: TRBV30
J gene: TRBJ1-3
clone size: NA
CDR3 protein: CAWNPPGNTIYF
CDR3 DNA: TGTGCCTGGAATCCCCCGGGAAACACCATATATTTT

D gene: NA
V gene: TRBV6-1
J gene: TRBJ2-7
clone size: many
CDR3 protein: CASRMGALVQYEQYF
CDR3 DNA: TGTGCCAGCAGGATGGGGGCGTTAGTGCAATACGAGCAGTACTTC